Included here is one T cell receptor (beta chain) sequence, with context. This sample was taken from a study of control samples from healthy donors and cancer patients. The CDR3 runs 18 residues. CDR1 and CDR2 from the germline V gene are MNHEY and SVGEGT. V was shortened by 2 bases and J by 2 bases, with 19 bases between the two germline ends. The table came from immunoSEQ multiplex PCR; TCRdb's copy has only in-frame clones and leaves some out. The sample records about 50,000 clones, less than 95% being singletons. The sequence derives from a young man in good health. Material: blood. This chain connects TRBV6-2 or TRBV6-3 to TRBJ1-3; D may be TRBD1 (6 bases). DNA for the CDR3: TGTGCCAGCAGTTACACCCCTATGGTCAGGGACACTGGAAACACCATATATTTT. Translated: CASSYTPMVRDTGNTIYF.